What follows is one TCR beta chain and its context. Its target is not known. TCRbeta libraries averaged around 40,000 productive templates per sample. The protocol was immunoSEQ multiplex PCR, while the TCRdb copy is restricted to in-frame clones and leaves out a portion. The data hold roughly 6,600 clones, with less than 75% observed a single time. The data stem from a study of STAT3 mutations in large granular lymphocyte leukemia. Study-wide results and caveats: At least one immunodominant TCR beta clonotype appeared in every T-cell large granular lymphocyte leukemia patient. In several patients, dominant TCR clone burden exceeded STAT3 mutant burden. Variable sampling intervals and differing treatment regimens complicated linking therapy response to TCR clonal burden changes. In 6 of 18 patients, new TCR clonotypes emerged after therapy.

Sequenced sample: peripheral blood mononuclear cells. The source of this sequence is a boy younger than 18 with T-cell large granular lymphocyte leukemia. Some clones in this sample may be carry-over from other donors' samples.

The CDR3 protein is CASSGSVIQETQYF. The CDR3 DNA reads as TGTGCCAGCAGTGGGTCCGTTATCCAAGAGACCCAGTACTTC. The V gene is TRBV2, the J gene TRBJ2-5; D not resolved. V lost 4 bases to trimming and J lost 1 base, with 10 bases between them. CDR1 is SNHLY and CDR2 is FYNNEI in the germline V gene. There are 14 residues in the CDR3. Full variable domain (outside the CDR3, taken from reference TRBV2 and TRBJ2-5): EPEVTQTPSHQVTQMGQEVILRCVPISNHLYFYWYRQILGQKVEFLVSFYNNEISEKSEIFDDQFSVERPDGSNFTLKIRSTKLEDSAMYFCASSGSVIQETQYFGPGTRLLVL.